These T cell receptor beta chains were read from a single sample in a study of T cells in Graves' hyperthyroidism and ophthalmopathy. A single record per CDR3 protein comes from TCRdb applying MiXCR to the multiplex PCR reads. The table records around 380,000 distinct CDR3 sequences, around an eighth of them present only once. Sequences were obtained from blood. The receptor source for this set is a man aged 30-40 years with Graves' hyperthyroidism that later progressed to Graves' ophthalmopathy. CDR3s include the opening cysteine and the closing phenylalanine or tryptophan. A D gene is named only where the DNA matches it firmly. Expanded clones get a size class; other rows say once, few or many, or leave the size out.

>TRBV3-1|NA|NA|TRBJ1-2
CASSQTTGINYGYTF
TGTGCCAGCAGCCAAACCACAGGGATTAACTATGGCTACACCTTC
>TRBV7-2|many|NA|TRBJ2-5
CASSLGGEAGTQYF
TGTGCCAGCAGCTTAGGCGGGGAGGCAGGGACCCAGTACTTC
>TRBV29-1|many|NA|TRBJ2-5
CSVDGPETQYF
TGCAGCGTTGATGGGCCGGAGACCCAGTACTTC
>TRBV20-1|many|NA|TRBJ1-1
CSGPGPLAFF
TGCAGCGGACCGGGGCCGCTGGCTTTCTTT
>TRBV7-2|NA|NA|TRBJ1-2
CASSQAAVTSNYGYNF
TGTGCCAGCAGCCAAGCGGCAGTAACTTCTAACTATGGCTACAACTTC
>TRBV6-5|NA|TRBD1|TRBJ1-5
CASSYSGQGSQPQHF
TGTGCCAGCAGTTACTCGGGACAGGGGTCTCAGCCCCAGCATTTT
>TRBV20-1|NA|NA|TRBJ1-6
CSAIPNDGVNNSPLHF
TGCAGTGCTATACCCAATGACGGGGTAAATAATTCACCCCTCCACTTT
>TRBV20-1|many|NA|TRBJ1-1
CSARRKAFF
TGCAGTGCTAGACGAAAAGCTTTCTTT
>TRBV7-2|many|NA|TRBJ1-1
CASSQSENTEAFF
TGTGCCAGCAGCCAGTCAGAAAACACTGAAGCTTTCTTT
>TRBV3-1|NA|TRBD1|TRBJ1-3
CASSDRDSGNTIYF
TGTGCCAGCAGTGACAGGGACTCTGGAAACACCATATATTTT
>TRBV20-1|many|NA|TRBJ1-1
CSASIQSPNTEAFF
TGCAGTGCTAGTATTCAGAGCCCGAACACTGAAGCTTTCTTT
>TRBV4-1|NA|NA|TRBJ2-2
CASSAKSTRGAGELFF
TGCGCCAGCAGCGCCAAGAGCACGAGGGGCGCCGGGGAGCTGTTTTTT
>TRBV7-2|many|TRBD2|TRBJ2-4
CASSLDAGVGKNIQYF
TGTGCCAGCAGCTTAGATGCGGGGGTAGGCAAAAACATTCAGTACTTC
>TRBV7-7|few|NA|TRBJ2-5
CASSPPHETQYF
TGTGCCAGCAGCCCCCCGCATGAGACCCAGTACTTC
>TRBV10-3|NA|NA|TRBJ2-1
CAIGGQIPNEQFF
TGTGCCATCGGTGGACAGATTCCCAATGAGCAGTTCTTC
>TRBV28|many|TRBD1|TRBJ1-3
CASSAGQAAGNTIYF
TGTGCCAGCAGTGCGGGACAGGCGGCGGGAAACACCATATATTTT
>TRBV28|many|NA|TRBJ1-5
CASNRGRESNQPQHF
TGTGCCAGCAATAGGGGCAGGGAAAGCAATCAGCCCCAGCATTTT
>TRBV3-1|NA|NA|TRBJ1-2
CASSQEGGQRGYTF
TGTGCCAGCAGCCAAGAGGGTGGTCAGAGGGGCTACACCTTC
>TRBV10-3|many|NA|TRBJ1-5
CAISAGNQPQHF
TGTGCCATCAGTGCTGGCAATCAGCCCCAGCATTTT
>TRBV3-1|many|NA|TRBJ1-5
CASSQGMGLADNQPQHF
TGTGCCAGCAGCCAAGGTATGGGGCTGGCAGATAATCAGCCCCAGCATTTT
>TRBV19|many|NA|TRBJ1-5
CASSIFGSLDQPQHF
TGTGCCAGTAGTATTTTTGGGTCCCTAGATCAGCCCCAGCATTTT
>TRBV12-3/TRBV12-4|many|NA|TRBJ2-1
CASSPGGLINEQFF
TGTGCCAGCAGTCCGGGGGGCCTTATTAATGAGCAGTTCTTC
>TRBV5-4|NA|NA|TRBJ1-1
CASSRAGAGNTEAFF
TGTGCCAGCAGCCGGGCGGGGGCTGGGAACACTGAAGCTTTCTTT
>TRBV30|few|NA|TRBJ1-5
CAWSVGQGRQPQHF
TGTGCCTGGAGTGTAGGCCAGGGAAGACAGCCCCAGCATTTT